This T cell receptor beta chain was profiled in a study of cytomegalovirus exposure and HLA in healthy donors. Study-wide points: Previously analyzed data showed that most TCR beta V segments were productive at a frequency of about 87% or about 30%. The authors judged a highly shared variant cluster likely a sequencing artifact. Despite most TCR sequences being rare, some public TCRs occurred in many donors.

The germline CDR1 and CDR2 sequences are GTSNPN and SVGIG (reference sequence). V lost 1 base, J lost 4 bases, and 13 bases lay in between. The CDR3 length is 15 residues. PCR used 60 Vbeta primers and 13 Jbeta primers. Source study methods: An analysis that came later counted around 80 million unique TCR beta chains, approximately 10 million shared. Libraries were prepared by immunoSEQ multiplex PCR; TCRdb keeps only in-frame clonotypes and omits some of them. V and J calls and clone size are those listed in that table; D and trimming were worked out from the DNA. The data hold more than 150,000 clones, with 82% observed a single time. This clone was found once. What it binds is not known.

The TCR originated in a man aged 35 to 55 in good health and CMV-seronegative. Sequencing was done on a sample of PBMCs. This chain joins TRBV30 and TRBJ2-2; no clear D gene. The DNA of the CDR3 is TGTGCCTGGAGTGAACAGATGTTGGGCACCGGGGAGCTGTTTTTT. Its protein is CAWSEQMLGTGELFF.